This TCR beta chain appears in the sequencing data of a study of blood T cell repertoires in COVID-19. Study overall: Sites in the United States, Italy and Spain provided acute and convalescent COVID-19 samples. Sample material is recorded as cDNA or gDNA derived from T cells, B-cell-depleted T cells, or PBMCs.

In the original processing: Estimation of nucleated cell counts was performed using reference gene primer amplification. The protocol was immunoSEQ multiplex PCR, while the TCRdb copy is restricted to in-frame clones and leaves out a portion. Clone size and V and J calls were adopted from that table, with D and trimming inferred from the DNA. The table lists about 68,000 clones, 85% to 95% of them singletons. V was pared by 4 bases and J by 4 bases, with 9 bases between. Per the germline V gene, CDR1 is LGHDT and CDR2 is YNNKEL (reference sequence). The CDR3 is made up of 13 amino acids. The sequenced sample consisted of peripheral blood. This clonotype was sampled from a woman in her sixties with active COVID-19. The gene calls are TRBV3-1 (or the pseudogene TRBV3-2) and TRBJ2-3; tentatively, D is TRBD1 (5 bases). In DNA form, the CDR3 reads TGTGCCAGCAGCCTCCAGGGCCCAGATACGCAGTATTTT. It yields the protein CASSLQGPDTQYF.